This section outlines one T cell receptor (beta chain) sequence together with its context. Its target is unknown. This sample stems from a study of human T cells and chemical hapten exposure. The CDR3 runs 17 residues. V lost 1 base to trimming and J lost 1 base; unmatched junction nucleotides: 7. The V gene's germline CDR1 is SGHDN and CDR2 FVKESK. In the study's own analysis: TCRs per sample had a median of around 100,000 and ranged from roughly 23,224 to 700,000. TCRdb re-called the RACE reads with MiXCR, one entry per CDR3 protein. The V and J calls come from TCRdb's annotation, not from the publication. The sample lists about 89,000 distinct CDR3 sequences; 8% to 13% were seen once. Noted time point: patch test 2, 6 weeks after DPC sensitization. Treatment denoted: therapeutic diphenylcyclopropenone sensitization with weekly scalp DPC. Findings of the study overall: With regard to DPC sensitization, TCRs above 1 in 1000 frequency did not change.

V usage is TRBV14 and J usage is TRBJ1-2, with TRBD1 identical over 9 bases. The TCR was taken from a man aged 40-50 years with alopecia areata. Some clones in this sample may be carry-over from other donors' samples. The material sequenced was whole blood, taken in connection with sensitization to the hapten diphenylcyclopropenone (DPC). This chain's CDR3 is CASSQVPGQGINYGYTF. The CDR3 DNA sequence: TGTGCCAGCAGCCAAGTCCCGGGACAGGGTATTAACTATGGCTACACCTTC.